This paragraph covers one TCR beta chain sequence. Its specificity is not known. The TRB libraries of cDNA were built by UMI-labeled 5' RACE. With the 5' RACE reads reprocessed, TCRdb shows one record per CDR3 protein and no DNA. The sample spans several thousand distinct CDR3 sequences; the ten largest clones claim 1.1%. The sample originates from a study of CXCR3-negative and CXCR3-positive naive CD8 T cells. Study findings and constraints: Both naive subsets showed comparably high diversity, and memory CD8+ cells showed much lower diversity.

Germline CDR1 and CDR2: MGHRA and YSYEKL. The CDR3 has 14 residues. This sequence originates from a human donor in good health. Some clones in this sample may be carry-over from other donors' samples. The sequencing input was naive CXCR3- CD8+ T cells from blood. Subset given: CD45RO-CCR7+CD27+CD95- naive CD8+ T cells lacking CXCR3 (TNR3-). The chain joins TRBV4-1 to TRBJ1-2; TCRdb indicates TRBD1, and absent DNA this call remains unverified. This CDR3 is CASSQIGGTYGYTF.